This entry concerns a single T cell receptor beta chain. Its antigen is unknown. The entry originates in a study of T cell responses to AZD1222 COVID-19 vaccine. Overall study results and limits: The donor group comprised mostly white British people and more females; the analysis possibly underestimated clonal diversity. Two AZD1222 administrations were followed by greater Spike-specific TCR breadth and depth.

TCRdb keeps only in-frame clones here, not all; method: immunoSEQ multiplex PCR. This repertoire shows over 120,000 clones, 85% to 95% found once; its top ten account for under 6.5%. This CDR3 is built from 12 residues. The germline V gene has CDR1 SQVTM and CDR2 ANQGSEA. Deletions cut 3 bases from V and 3 bases from J, with 6 bases between. The receptor was isolated from an adult in good health. The chain couples TRBV29-1 to TRBJ1-3, with no clear D. Sequenced here: peripheral blood, sampled on day 0 of AZD1222 vaccination. The CDR3 here is CSVESHGNTIYF. The CDR3 coding sequence is TGCAGCGTTGAGAGCCATGGAAACACCATATATTTT.